A selection of T cell receptor beta chains follows, all from one sample in a study of metastatic and nonmetastatic thyroid tumors. TCRdb reanalyzed the PCR reads with MiXCR. The table records some 90,000 clones, approximately 9% of them present only once. Sequenced input: blood. Receptors originate from a female donor with papillary thyroid cancer or a benign thyroid nodule (not recorded which). Some clones in this sample may be carry-over from other donors' samples. The CDR3 runs from the conserved cysteine through the conserved F or W. A D gene is named only where the DNA matches it firmly. A row's size may be missing; if present it is once, few, many or a size class.

d_call: .
v_call: TRBV6-1
j_call: TRBJ1-1
clone_size: .
cdr3_aa: CASSRPGVRTEAFF
cdr3_nt: TGTGCCAGCAGTAGGCCAGGGGTGAGGACTGAAGCTTTCTTT

d_call: TRBD2
v_call: TRBV2
j_call: TRBJ2-5
clone_size: many
cdr3_aa: CASRGGGGETQYF
cdr3_nt: TGTGCCAGCCGGGGCGGGGGGGGAGAGACCCAGTACTTC

d_call: .
v_call: TRBV5-6
j_call: TRBJ2-2
clone_size: many
cdr3_aa: CASSPGPGTKNTGELFF
cdr3_nt: TGTGCCAGCAGCCCGGGACCCGGGACCAAGAACACCGGGGAGCTGTTTTTT

d_call: .
v_call: TRBV5-1
j_call: TRBJ2-3
clone_size: many
cdr3_aa: CASSQTRGGTDTQYF
cdr3_nt: TGCGCCAGCAGCCAAACTAGGGGAGGTACAGATACGCAGTATTTT

d_call: TRBD2
v_call: TRBV13
j_call: TRBJ2-5
clone_size: few
cdr3_aa: CASTRLAGLGGETQYF
cdr3_nt: TGTGCCAGCACCCGATTGGCGGGACTAGGAGGGGAGACCCAGTACTTC

d_call: .
v_call: TRBV9
j_call: TRBJ1-3
clone_size: .
cdr3_aa: CASRGVSGNTIYF
cdr3_nt: TGTGCCAGCAGAGGAGTCTCTGGAAACACCATATATTTT

d_call: TRBD2
v_call: TRBV13
j_call: TRBJ2-1
clone_size: few
cdr3_aa: CASSLVTSGGAANEQFF
cdr3_nt: TGTGCCAGCAGCTTGGTGACTAGCGGGGGGGCCGCAAATGAGCAGTTCTTC

d_call: .
v_call: TRBV4-1
j_call: TRBJ1-1
clone_size: few
cdr3_aa: CASSEIMNTEAFF
cdr3_nt: TGCGCCAGCAGCGAGATCATGAACACTGAAGCTTTCTTT

d_call: TRBD1
v_call: TRBV20-1
j_call: TRBJ2-3
clone_size: many
cdr3_aa: CSASIRDRGTDTQYF
cdr3_nt: TGCAGTGCTAGTATAAGGGACAGGGGAACAGATACGCAGTATTTT

d_call: .
v_call: TRBV6-1
j_call: TRBJ2-6
clone_size: many
cdr3_aa: CASSAGSSGANVLTF
cdr3_nt: TGTGCCAGCAGTGCTGGTAGCTCTGGGGCCAACGTCCTGACTTTC

d_call: .
v_call: TRBV7-9
j_call: TRBJ2-7
clone_size: many
cdr3_aa: CASSPQGTYEQYF
cdr3_nt: TGTGCCAGCAGCCCCCAGGGTACCTACGAGCAGTACTTC

d_call: .
v_call: TRBV9
j_call: TRBJ1-1
clone_size: many
cdr3_aa: CASSVVSGLWMTEAFF
cdr3_nt: TGTGCCAGCAGCGTAGTTTCGGGGCTGTGGATGACTGAAGCTTTCTTT

d_call: .
v_call: TRBV5-1
j_call: TRBJ1-1
clone_size: many
cdr3_aa: CASSLGGTGTEAFF
cdr3_nt: TGCGCCAGCAGCTTGGGGGGGACGGGCACTGAAGCTTTCTTT

d_call: .
v_call: TRBV30
j_call: TRBJ1-5
clone_size: .
cdr3_aa: CAWSVPGLNSNQPQHF
cdr3_nt: TGTGCCTGGAGTGTACCGGGGCTGAATAGCAATCAGCCCCAGCATTTT

d_call: .
v_call: TRBV7-6
j_call: TRBJ2-2
clone_size: few
cdr3_aa: CASSLAGGLTGELFF
cdr3_nt: TGTGCCAGCAGCTTAGCGGGGGGCCTCACCGGGGAGCTGTTTTTT

d_call: TRBD2
v_call: TRBV5-6
j_call: TRBJ2-1
clone_size: many
cdr3_aa: CASSGYSGGALGEQFF
cdr3_nt: TGTGCCAGCAGCGGATATAGCGGGGGGGCCTTGGGCGAGCAGTTCTTC

d_call: .
v_call: TRBV6-2/TRBV6-3
j_call: TRBJ2-3
clone_size: .
cdr3_aa: CASSSHRLVGSDTQYF
cdr3_nt: TGTGCCAGCAGTTCCCACCGACTAGTTGGCTCAGATACGCAGTATTTT

d_call: TRBD1
v_call: TRBV18
j_call: TRBJ2-2
clone_size: many
cdr3_aa: CASSPRDRGTAGELFF
cdr3_nt: TGTGCCAGCTCACCCCGGGACAGGGGGACGGCCGGGGAGCTGTTTTTT

d_call: .
v_call: TRBV15
j_call: TRBJ2-3
clone_size: many
cdr3_aa: CATSRAWGNTDTQYF
cdr3_nt: TGTGCCACCAGCAGAGCTTGGGGTAACACAGATACGCAGTATTTT

d_call: TRBD1
v_call: TRBV28
j_call: TRBJ2-1
clone_size: many
cdr3_aa: CASSGTGGYHNEQFF
cdr3_nt: TGTGCCAGCAGTGGGACAGGGGGCTACCACAATGAGCAGTTCTTC

d_call: .
v_call: TRBV30
j_call: TRBJ2-5
clone_size: many
cdr3_aa: CAWTGAETQYF
cdr3_nt: TGTGCCTGGACAGGGGCTGAGACCCAGTACTTC

d_call: TRBD1
v_call: TRBV7-9
j_call: TRBJ1-6
clone_size: many
cdr3_aa: CASSPDRNNSPLHF
cdr3_nt: TGTGCCAGCAGCCCGGACAGGAATAATTCACCCCTCCACTTT

d_call: .
v_call: TRBV20-1
j_call: TRBJ2-7
clone_size: .
cdr3_aa: CSARGPSGSYEQYF
cdr3_nt: TGCAGTGCTAGAGGCCCTAGTGGCTCCTACGAGCAGTACTTC

d_call: TRBD1
v_call: TRBV5-6
j_call: TRBJ2-5
clone_size: few
cdr3_aa: CASSLPGDRGGETQYF
cdr3_nt: TGTGCCAGCAGCTTGCCCGGGGACAGGGGTGGAGAGACCCAGTACTTC

d_call: TRBD2
v_call: TRBV7-9
j_call: TRBJ2-3
clone_size: many
cdr3_aa: CASSPQRGGKSF
cdr3_nt: TGTGCCAGCAGCCCGCAGCGGGGCGGCAAAAGTTTT

d_call: TRBD1
v_call: TRBV27
j_call: TRBJ1-2
clone_size: few
cdr3_aa: CASSLYQGGAGANYGYTF
cdr3_nt: TGTGCCAGCAGTTTATATCAGGGGGGGGCAGGAGCTAACTATGGCTACACCTTC

d_call: TRBD1
v_call: TRBV30
j_call: TRBJ1-3
clone_size: .
cdr3_aa: CAWSVGQLSGNTIYF
cdr3_nt: TGTGCCTGGAGTGTGGGACAGCTCTCTGGAAACACCATATATTTT

d_call: TRBD1
v_call: TRBV5-1
j_call: TRBJ1-1
clone_size: .
cdr3_aa: CASSLGQAKTEAFF
cdr3_nt: TGCGCCAGCAGCCTGGGACAGGCTAAGACTGAAGCTTTCTTT

d_call: .
v_call: TRBV12-3/TRBV12-4
j_call: TRBJ2-3
clone_size: many
cdr3_aa: CASSSSPSDTQYF
cdr3_nt: TGTGCCAGCAGCTCCTCTCCGTCTGATACGCAGTATTTT

d_call: .
v_call: TRBV6-9
j_call: TRBJ1-1
clone_size: few
cdr3_aa: CASPQKKKRAEAFF
cdr3_nt: TGTGCCAGCCCGCAGAAGAAGAAGCGGGCGGAAGCTTTCTTT

d_call: .
v_call: TRBV5-1
j_call: TRBJ1-2
clone_size: .
cdr3_aa: CASRGPQGEDYGYTF
cdr3_nt: TGCGCCAGCAGGGGACCTCAGGGAGAGGACTATGGCTACACCTTC

d_call: .
v_call: TRBV11-2
j_call: TRBJ2-1
clone_size: many
cdr3_aa: CASSSRTEQFF
cdr3_nt: TGTGCCAGCAGTTCCCGGACTGAGCAGTTCTTC

d_call: .
v_call: TRBV12-5
j_call: TRBJ2-7
clone_size: few
cdr3_aa: CASGATGAPSYEQYF
cdr3_nt: TGTGCTAGTGGCGCGACCGGGGCCCCCTCCTACGAGCAGTACTTC

d_call: TRBD2
v_call: TRBV18
j_call: TRBJ2-5
clone_size: many
cdr3_aa: CASSLTSGGAGETQYF
cdr3_nt: TGTGCCAGCTCTCTCACTAGCGGGGGGGCCGGAGAGACCCAGTACTTC

d_call: TRBD1
v_call: TRBV4-1
j_call: TRBJ1-3
clone_size: .
cdr3_aa: CASSQRQGANSLGSGNTIYF
cdr3_nt: TGCGCCAGCAGCCAGAGACAGGGGGCTAATTCGCTCGGCTCTGGAAACACCATATATTTT

d_call: .
v_call: TRBV5-1
j_call: TRBJ2-5
clone_size: many
cdr3_aa: CASSLLASARPETQYF
cdr3_nt: TGCGCCAGCAGCTTGTTGGCTAGCGCCCGCCCAGAGACCCAGTACTTC

d_call: .
v_call: TRBV11-2
j_call: TRBJ1-1
clone_size: .
cdr3_aa: CASSLDVDGTEAFF
cdr3_nt: TGTGCCAGCAGCTTAGATGTTGACGGGACTGAAGCTTTCTTT

d_call: .
v_call: TRBV6-5
j_call: TRBJ2-3
clone_size: many
cdr3_aa: CTSSYTRTDTQYF
cdr3_nt: TGTACCAGCAGTTACACGCGCACAGATACGCAGTATTTT

d_call: .
v_call: TRBV7-2
j_call: TRBJ2-2
clone_size: .
cdr3_aa: CASSFRGPGTGELFF
cdr3_nt: TGTGCCAGCAGCTTTAGGGGCCCGGGCACCGGGGAGCTGTTTTTT

d_call: TRBD1
v_call: TRBV11-1
j_call: TRBJ1-2
clone_size: many
cdr3_aa: CASSQGQGAQKNYGYTF
cdr3_nt: TGTGCCAGCAGTCAAGGACAGGGGGCGCAAAAGAACTATGGCTACACCTTC

d_call: .
v_call: TRBV15
j_call: TRBJ1-5
clone_size: many
cdr3_aa: CATSSERNNQPQHF
cdr3_nt: TGTGCCACCAGCAGCGAAAGAAACAATCAGCCCCAGCATTTT

d_call: .
v_call: TRBV12-3/TRBV12-4
j_call: TRBJ2-1
clone_size: many
cdr3_aa: CASSPFLEQFF
cdr3_nt: TGTGCCAGCAGCCCCTTTTTAGAGCAGTTCTTC

d_call: .
v_call: TRBV19
j_call: TRBJ1-2
clone_size: few
cdr3_aa: CASIITQGCALYGYTF
cdr3_nt: TGTGCCAGTATTATAACGCAAGGGTGCGCCCTCTATGGCTACACCTTC

d_call: TRBD1
v_call: TRBV28
j_call: TRBJ1-2
clone_size: many
cdr3_aa: CASSLWGQGAISYGYTF
cdr3_nt: TGTGCCAGCAGTTTATGGGGACAGGGGGCCATTTCCTATGGCTACACCTTC

d_call: TRBD2
v_call: TRBV11-1
j_call: TRBJ2-1
clone_size: few
cdr3_aa: CASSLVGLAGEISNEQFF
cdr3_nt: TGTGCCAGCAGCTTAGTCGGACTAGCGGGGGAGATCTCCAATGAGCAGTTCTTC

d_call: .
v_call: TRBV7-2
j_call: TRBJ2-2
clone_size: many
cdr3_aa: CASSLVVPGELFF
cdr3_nt: TGTGCCAGCAGCTTAGTAGTACCCGGGGAGCTATTTTTT

d_call: TRBD1
v_call: TRBV10-3
j_call: TRBJ1-3
clone_size: many
cdr3_aa: CAISESVGTGGNTIYF
cdr3_nt: TGTGCCATCAGTGAGTCTGTTGGGACAGGGGGAAACACCATATATTTT

d_call: .
v_call: TRBV5-5
j_call: TRBJ1-4
clone_size: .
cdr3_aa: CASSLAGNEKLFF
cdr3_nt: TGTGCCAGCAGCTTGGCTGGTAATGAAAAACTGTTTTTT

d_call: .
v_call: TRBV6-2/TRBV6-3
j_call: TRBJ2-5
clone_size: many
cdr3_aa: CASSYWGTQETQYF
cdr3_nt: TGTGCCAGCAGTTACTGGGGAACTCAAGAGACCCAGTACTTC

d_call: .
v_call: TRBV7-6
j_call: TRBJ2-3
clone_size: .
cdr3_aa: CASSLAATDTQYF
cdr3_nt: TGTGCCAGCAGCTTAGCAGCCACAGATACGCAGTATTTT

d_call: .
v_call: TRBV11-2
j_call: TRBJ1-5
clone_size: many
cdr3_aa: CASSPRADVGNQPQHF
cdr3_nt: TGTGCCAGCAGCCCGCGAGCTGACGTGGGAAATCAGCCCCAGCATTTT

d_call: .
v_call: TRBV3-1
j_call: TRBJ1-5
clone_size: few
cdr3_aa: CASSQDRRGGNQPQHF
cdr3_nt: TGTGCCAGCAGCCAAGATCGGAGGGGTGGAAATCAGCCCCAGCATTTT

d_call: .
v_call: TRBV10-1
j_call: TRBJ1-4
clone_size: many
cdr3_aa: CASSESGGTEKLFF
cdr3_nt: TGCGCCAGCAGTGAGTCGGGAGGGACTGAAAAACTGTTTTTT

d_call: .
v_call: TRBV6-5
j_call: TRBJ1-3
clone_size: many
cdr3_aa: CASSSSGSSGNTIYF
cdr3_nt: TGTGCCAGCAGTTCCTCGGGCAGCTCTGGAAACACCATATATTTT

d_call: TRBD2
v_call: TRBV27
j_call: TRBJ2-1
clone_size: many
cdr3_aa: CASQGGGAPEQFF
cdr3_nt: TGTGCCAGTCAGGGCGGGGGGGCCCCTGAGCAGTTCTTC